These 22 T cell receptor beta chains came from one sample sequenced in a study of blood T cell repertoires in COVID-19. Here immunoSEQ multiplex PCR was the method, and the copy in TCRdb shows in-frame clones only, minus some. The sample carries around 99,000 clones, about three quarters recorded once. Sequences were obtained from peripheral blood. These receptors all come from a human donor in a cohort sampled during active or convalescent COVID-19.

V is TRBV21-1 and J is TRBJ1-1; whether TRBD1, the table's D call, matches the DNA was not checked. TRBV21-1 represents a pseudogene. The CDR3 is 15 amino acids. CDR3 amino acids: CASSDGTGKNTEAFF. CDR3 bases: TGTGCCAGCAGCGACGGGACAGGGAAGAACACTGAAGCTTTCTTT.

The chain employs TRBV5-1 and TRBJ2-7; 11 nucleotides line up with TRBD2. J gave up 3 bases and V 0 bases, and 5 bases lay outside the gene matches. CDR1 and CDR2 (germline): SGHRS, YFSETQ. This CDR3 contains 16 residues. CDR3: CASSLAPGLADYEQYF. DNA for the CDR3: TGCGCCAGCAGCTTGGCCCCGGGACTAGCGGACTACGAGCAGTACTTC.

V and J are TRBV5-1 and TRBJ2-3; 10 bases are shared with TRBD1. The CDR3 has 14 residues. Germline V lookup: CDR1 SGHRS, CDR2 YFSETQ. The ends lost 4 bases at V and 1 base at J; junction bases unmatched: 0. The CDR3 DNA reads TGCGCCAGCAGCGGGACAGGGGGCACAGATACGCAGTATTTT. Its protein is CASSGTGGTDTQYF.

In nucleotides, the CDR3 is TGTGCCAGTAGTCCGATAGCGGGAGCCTACAATGAGCAGTTCTTC. Encoded protein: CASSPIAGAYNEQFF. The rearrangement uses TRBV19 and TRBJ2-1, with 9 bases fitting TRBD2. The CDR3 totals 15 residues. CDR1 and CDR2 (germline): LNHDA, SQIVND (reference sequence). V was pared by 5 bases and J by 2 bases, with 4 bases of the junction left unmatched.

The chain joins TRBV5-4 to TRBJ2-7; TRBD2 aligns across 7 bases. Germline values: CDR1 SGHNT, CDR2 YYREEE (reference sequence). J gave up 3 bases and V 2 bases, and 5 bases lay outside the gene matches. CDR3 length: 14 amino acids. CDR3 sequence (DNA): TGTGCCAGCAGCTTCGGGACTATGAGCTACGAGCAGTACTTC. Translation: CASSFGTMSYEQYF.

The chain employs TRBV15 and TRBJ2-2; unclear D gene. The CDR3 extends over 13 amino acids. The germline V gene encodes CDR1 LNHNV and CDR2 YYDKDF (reference sequence). V was pared by 0 bases and J by 6 bases, with 5 bases between. CDR3 in amino acids: CATSRDLAGELFF. The CDR3 DNA reads as TGTGCCACCAGCAGAGATTTAGCCGGGGAGCTGTTTTTT.

V usage is TRBV14 and J usage is TRBJ1-4; 10 bases are a match to TRBD1. V trimming: 0 bases; J trimming: 0 bases; junction bases outside the gene matches: 10. This CDR3 is built from 20 residues. The germline CDR1 and CDR2 sequences are SGHDN and FVKESK. The CDR3 DNA sequence: TGTGCCAGCAGCCAAGAGATCACCGGGACAGGGGAATCAACTAATGAAAAACTGTTTTTT. Its translation is CASSQEITGTGESTNEKLFF.

J is TRBJ2-7 and V is TRBV5-1; 8 positions match TRBD1. This CDR3 spans 15 amino acids. Per the germline V gene, CDR1 is SGHRS and CDR2 is YFSETQ. The V segment lost 2 bases and the J segment 0 bases; nucleotides outside the gene matches: 4. CDR3 DNA sequence: TGCGCCAGCAGCTTCGACAGGGGCAGCTCCTACGAGCAGTACTTC. It encodes CASSFDRGSSYEQYF.

V gene TRBV5-1 combines with J gene TRBJ2-1, with D tentatively TRBD2 (6 bases). V lost 0 bases and J 7 bases, leaving 20 bases between the germline ends. CDR1 is SGHRS and CDR2 is YFSETQ in the germline V gene. This CDR3 contains 17 residues. Written as DNA, the CDR3 is TGCGCCAGCAGCTTGGCCGGAGGGAGAGCGTTCAGGAATGAGCAGTTCTTC. Its translation is CASSLAGGRAFRNEQFF.

Remarks on this clone: This CDR3 is also generated by other DNA sequences in the sample. The chain employs TRBV14 and TRBJ2-7, with D possibly being TRBD2 (5 bases). Per the germline V gene, CDR1 is SGHDN and CDR2 is FVKESK. The CDR3 loop spans 14 amino acids. V lost 3 bases and J 2 bases, leaving 11 bases between the germline ends. The CDR3 DNA reads as TGTGCCAGCAGCCAGGACTTACAAGCCTACGAGCAGTACTTC. Amino acid sequence: CASSQDLQAYEQYF.

V usage is TRBV2 and J usage is TRBJ2-2; D not resolved. The CDR3 spans 14 residues. The V gene's germline CDR1 is SNHLY and CDR2 FYNNEI. The germline V and J ends were trimmed by 6 bases and 2 bases, with 10 bases remaining between them. The CDR3 coding sequence is TGTGCCAGCAGGATCGACTCAAACACCGGGGAGCTGTTTTTT. Translated: CASRIDSNTGELFF.

The J gene is TRBJ1-5, the V gene TRBV14; TRBD1 is a possible D gene (5 bases). The germline V and J ends were trimmed by 0 bases and 0 bases, with 18 bases remaining between them. This CDR3 is 19 amino acids long. Germline lookup yields CDR1 SGHDN and CDR2 FVKESK. CDR3 loop: CASSQDHSTAGYSNQPQHF. CDR3 DNA sequence: TGTGCCAGCAGCCAAGATCACTCGACAGCCGGATATAGCAATCAGCCCCAGCATTTT.

J is TRBJ2-1 and V is TRBV9; the match to TRBD1 covers 7 bases. CDR3 length: 15 residues. Germline V gives CDR1 SGDLS, CDR2 YYNGEE. V lost 4 bases and J lost 0; bases outside the gene matches: 4. The CDR3 coding sequence is TGTGCCAGCAGCCCACAGGGGTTCTCCTACAATGAGCAGTTCTTC. Protein product: CASSPQGFSYNEQFF.

V gene TRBV7-9 combines with J gene TRBJ2-1, with 8 bases that match TRBD2. The germline V gene encodes CDR1 SEHNR and CDR2 FQNEAQ (reference sequence). The CDR3 totals 15 residues. J gave up 8 bases and V 1 base, and 7 bases lay outside the gene matches. The CDR3 DNA reads TGTGCCAGCAGCTTAGTAGTCGGGGGGGCCGATGAGCAGTTCTTC. It yields the protein CASSLVVGGADEQFF.

This rearrangement joins TRBV5-1 to TRBJ1-1, with TRBD1 matching 7 bases. J lost 6 bases, V lost 2 bases, and 4 bases had no gene match. Germline V gives CDR1 SGHRS, CDR2 YFSETQ. CDR3 length: 13 residues. The CDR3 DNA reads as TGCGCCAGCAGCTTTTCAGGACAGGCTGAAGCTTTCTTT. It translates to CASSFSGQAEAFF.

The chain recombines TRBV28 with TRBJ2-7, with 8 bases fitting TRBD1. The CDR3 is 16 amino acids. The ends lost 6 bases at V and 3 bases at J; junction bases unmatched: 13. Looked up from germline, CDR1 is MDHEN and CDR2 is SYDVKM. In nucleotides, the CDR3 is TGTGCCAGCAGCTTTCCCCGGACAGGGAACGTCTACGAGCAGTACTTC. Protein product: CASSFPRTGNVYEQYF.

Written as DNA, the CDR3 is TGTGCCAGCAGCCACCCCGGTCGAGTCGAGGGGGATGAAAAACTGTTTTTT. It is translated as CASSHPGRVEGDEKLFF. J is TRBJ1-4 and V is TRBV3-1 (or the pseudogene TRBV3-2); possible D gene TRBD1, 6 bases. The CDR3 has 17 amino acids. The germline V gene has CDR1 LGHDT and CDR2 YNNKEL (reference sequence). Trimming took off 3 bases at V and 6 bases at J, with 20 bases between the two ends.

The chain combines TRBV9 with TRBJ2-5; 12 nucleotides align to TRBD2. Losses at the gene ends were 3 bases for V and 0 bases for J; bases not matched to a gene: 3. This CDR3 is built from 16 residues. CDR1 SGDLS and CDR2 YYNGEE come from the germline V gene. The CDR3 region has the DNA TGTGCCAGCAGCGGTACTAGCGGGGGGTACCAAGAGACCCAGTACTTC. This translates into CASSGTSGGYQETQYF.

V usage is TRBV5-1 and J usage is TRBJ1-1, with a weak D call TRBD1 (6 bases). This CDR3 spans 15 amino acids. Trimming removed 0 bases from V and 0 bases from J, with 9 bases in between. Germline CDR1 SGHRS, CDR2 YFSETQ. The CDR3 sequence is CASSLGRQVNTEAFF. The CDR3 DNA reads TGCGCCAGCAGCTTGGGGCGACAGGTGAACACTGAAGCTTTCTTT.

The V call is TRBV6-6, the J call TRBJ2-2; 16 bases agree with TRBD2. This CDR3 region has 23 residues. Germline trimming cut 6 bases from V and 1 base from J; bases unmatched to any gene: 20. Germline-derived CDR1 and CDR2 are MNHNY and SVGAGI (reference sequence). CDR3 in DNA: TGTGCCAGCAGCTCCCCGGGACTAGCGGGGGGGATGTCTACATTCGTGAACACCGGGGAGCTGTTTTTT. Encoded protein: CASSSPGLAGGMSTFVNTGELFF.

This chain links TRBV6-5 with TRBJ1-1; D possibly corresponds to TRBD1 (5 bases). This CDR3 region has 11 residues. Germline CDR1 MNHEY, CDR2 SVGAGI. V was shortened by 2 bases and J by 11 bases, with 9 bases between the two germline ends. The CDR3 sequence: CASSYDGGAFF. For the CDR3, the DNA is TGTGCCAGCAGTTACGATGGGGGGGCTTTCTTT.

This clone was counted a single time. The chain recombines TRBV30 with TRBJ1-1, with 8 bases lining up with TRBD1. CDR3 length: 18 amino acids. The trim removed 2 bases at V and 0 bases at J, leaving 14 bases unmatched. The V gene's germline CDR1 is GTSNPN and CDR2 SVGIG (reference sequence). The CDR3 coding sequence is TGTGCCTGGAGTCCTAACCGGGACAGGCTACTACTGAACACTGAAGCTTTCTTT. Amino acid sequence: CAWSPNRDRLLLNTEAFF. The full variable domain, completed using reference TRBV30 and TRBJ1-1, is SQTIHQWPATLVQPVGSPLSLECTVEGTSNPNLYWYRQAAGRGLQLLFYSVGIGQISSEVPQNLSASRPQDRQFILSSKKLLLSDSGFYLCAWSPNRDRLLLNTEAFFGQGTRLTVV.